This T cell receptor (beta chain) came from a study of vaccination and CD4 T cells after COVID-19. Study as a whole: Median time from COVID diagnosis to post-COVID sampling was 101 days (35 to 161).

Treatment described: approximately nine-day PBMC culture with coronavirus spike peptide pools or control peptides (ViraFEST assay). Germline assignment: CDR1 SGHRS and CDR2 YFSETQ. CDR3 length equals 15 residues. Germline trimming cut 2 bases from V and 4 bases from J; bases unmatched to any gene: 8. In regard to this clonotype: Antigen unknown.

Sequencing of DNA taken from cultured CD4+ T cells relied on the Oncomine TCR Beta short-read assay. One entry per CDR3 protein, called by TCRdb with MiXCR from the PCR reads. In the table there are 15,000 or so distinct CDR3 sequences, roughly 57% of which are singletons. What was sequenced was CD4+ T cells from blood, cultured in vitro. The clonotype originates from a human donor who had recovered from COVID-19. The V and J genes are TRBV5-1 and TRBJ2-7; 8 bases line up with TRBD1. Written as DNA, the CDR3 is TGCGCCAGCAGCTTTTGGCAGGGGGCGGCATACGAGCAGTACTTC. Protein product: CASSFWQGAAYEQYF.